Following are 25 T cell receptor beta chains from one sample sequenced in a study of cytomegalovirus exposure and HLA in healthy donors. With 60 Vbeta and 13 Jbeta primers, the PCR was carried out. Repertoires were generated with immunoSEQ multiplex PCR, while TCRdb's copy carries only in-frame clones and drops some. The repertoire includes around 160,000 clones, just under 80% of them detected once, and about 9.1% sits in the top ten. Sequencing was performed on PBMCs. The receptor source for this set is a man younger than 35 in good health and CMV-seropositive.

This chain connects TRBV5-6 to TRBJ1-1; no clear D gene. This CDR3 is built from 13 residues. V gave up 0 bases and J gave up 4 bases, with 7 bases separating them. Germline V gene data show CDR1 as SGHDT and CDR2 as YYEEEE. In DNA, the CDR3 is TGTGCCAGCAGCTTGGGGACTCTCACTGAAGCTTTCTTT. Protein product: CASSLGTLTEAFF.

Written as DNA, the CDR3 is TGTGCCAGCAGCTCAGAGGGACAGGGATTATTCTACGAGCAGTACTTC. The encoded protein is CASSSEGQGLFYEQYF. The J gene is TRBJ2-7, the V gene TRBV7-9; 9 nucleotides agree with TRBD1. Looked up from germline, CDR1 is SEHNR and CDR2 is FQNEAQ (reference sequence). The CDR3 is made up of 16 amino acids. V dropped 4 bases and J dropped 3; count of bases not matched to a gene: 10.

The chain uses TRBV28 and TRBJ1-5; D might be TRBD1 (5 bases). The CDR3 length is 15 residues. V dropped 3 bases and J dropped 2 bases, with 11 bases sitting between them. CDR1 and CDR2 from the germline V gene are MDHEN and SYDVKM. The chain's CDR3 is CASSFLDSGNQPQHF. CDR3 sequence (DNA): TGTGCCAGCAGTTTCCTCGACAGTGGCAATCAGCCCCAGCATTTT.

This clone was seen a single time. This chain joins TRBV6-5 and TRBJ1-1, with D perhaps matching TRBD1 (5 bases). V was trimmed by 5 bases and J by 8 bases, leaving 12 bases between them. This CDR3 comprises 12 residues. Looked up from germline, CDR1 is MNHEY and CDR2 is SVGAGI. CDR3 bases: TGTGCCAGCAGTCAGCTTCAGGGAGAAGCTTTCTTT. This encodes CASSQLQGEAFF.

In its sample, this clone was seen once. Additional DNA sequences in this sample encode the identical CDR3. The V and J genes are TRBV7-2 and TRBJ2-7; 8 bases align to TRBD1. Germline lookup yields CDR1 SGHTA and CDR2 FQGNSA. The CDR3 is 14 residues long. The V and J ends lost 5 bases and 0 bases, in that order; junction bases with no gene match: 3. The CDR3 protein is CASSQDRASYEQYF. CDR3 bases: TGTGCCAGCAGCCAGGACAGGGCCTCCTACGAGCAGTACTTC.

The genes are TRBV27 and TRBJ1-3, with 9 bases lining up with TRBD1. CDR3 size: 14 residues. Germline CDR1 MNHEY, CDR2 SMNVEV (reference sequence). The trim removed 3 bases at V and 3 bases at J, leaving 0 bases unmatched. The CDR3 spells CASSLGQGGNTIYF. Here the CDR3 DNA reads TGTGCCAGCAGTTTGGGACAGGGTGGAAACACCATATATTTT.

The V gene is TRBV15, the J gene TRBJ1-1, with D tentatively TRBD1 (6 bases). Germline CDR1 LNHNV, CDR2 YYDKDF (reference sequence). This CDR3 region has 16 residues. Deletions cut 1 base from V and 0 bases from J, with 12 bases between. CDR3 sequence (DNA): TGTGCCACCAGCAGAGCATGGGACACAATGAACACTGAAGCTTTCTTT. Translated: CATSRAWDTMNTEAFF.

The chain links TRBV7-9 to TRBJ1-2; 10 bases are shared with TRBD1. The V segment lost 4 bases and the J segment 4 bases; nucleotides outside the gene matches: 9. This CDR3 has 16 amino acids. Germline CDR1 is SEHNR and CDR2 is FQNEAQ (reference sequence). CDR3: CASSSTGTGDPYGYTF. The CDR3 DNA is TGTGCCAGCAGCTCAACCGGGACAGGGGACCCCTATGGCTACACCTTC.

V gene TRBV5-1 combines with J gene TRBJ1-1; the D gene is possibly TRBD1 (5 bases). The CDR3 is 17 residues long. V lost 0 bases, J lost 3 bases, and 18 bases lay in between. The V gene's germline CDR1 is SGHRS and CDR2 YFSETQ. The CDR3 protein is CASSLGSRVPLDTEAFF. In nucleotides, the CDR3 is TGCGCCAGCAGCTTGGGCAGCAGGGTTCCATTGGACACTGAAGCTTTCTTT.

In its sample, this clone was seen once. The genes are TRBV5-4 and TRBJ2-2, with 9 nucleotides matching TRBD2. CDR1 and CDR2 (germline): SGHNT, YYREEE (reference sequence). V lost 6 bases, J lost 4 bases, and 4 bases stayed unmatched. This CDR3 spans 14 amino acids. The CDR3 loop is CASTAGGATGELFF. CDR3 nucleotide sequence: TGTGCCAGCACCGCGGGGGGGGCCACCGGGGAGCTGTTTTTT.

This chain links TRBV19 with TRBJ1-2, with D possibly being TRBD1 (6 bases). The V gene's germline CDR1 is LNHDA and CDR2 SQIVND (reference sequence). Between the trimmed V and J ends, which lost 3 bases and 6 bases, there was a span of 11 bases. The CDR3 contains 13 residues. The CDR3 DNA reads TGTGCCAGTAGTATGGGAACAGGGAATGGCTACACCTTC. It is translated as CASSMGTGNGYTF.

This chain uses TRBV9 with TRBJ2-5; D might be TRBD2 (6 bases). In germline, CDR1 is SGDLS, CDR2 YYNGEE. V was clipped by 2 bases and J by 5 bases, with 10 bases between them. The CDR3 totals 13 residues. DNA for the CDR3: TGTGCCAGCAGCGTTTCAGGAGGGGAGACCCAGTACTTC. Amino acids: CASSVSGGETQYF.

This clone was counted between two and nine times. V is TRBV11-2 and J is TRBJ2-7, with D perhaps TRBD1 (5 bases). The CDR3 has 13 residues. The V and J ends lost 1 base and 12 bases respectively, with 16 bases between them. From germline, CDR1 is SGHAT and CDR2 FQNNGV. CDR3 DNA: TGTGCCAGCAGCTTAGGACAGACCAAGGGCCCGTACTTC. Its protein is CASSLGQTKGPYF.

The gene calls are TRBV7-6 and TRBJ2-5, with D tentatively TRBD2 (5 bases). CDR3 size: 14 residues. V lost 3 bases to trimming and J lost 2 bases, with 10 bases between them. Germline V gives CDR1 SGHVS, CDR2 FNYEAQ. The CDR3 loop is CASSFPGRQETQYF. CDR3 DNA: TGTGCCAGCAGCTTCCCGGGAAGACAAGAGACCCAGTACTTC.

This clone appeared once. The chain couples TRBV7-9 to TRBJ1-1; a possible D gene is TRBD1 (5 bases). The V gene lost 5 bases and the J gene lost 4 bases, with 14 bases spanning the gap. Germline CDR1 SEHNR, CDR2 FQNEAQ (reference sequence). CDR3 size: 14 residues. CDR3 amino acids: CASSALGQGTEAFF. The DNA for the CDR3 is TGTGCCAGCAGCGCTCTAGGACAAGGCACTGAAGCTTTCTTT.

This chain connects TRBV18 to TRBJ2-7; D remains unclear. Germline CDR1 and CDR2: KGHSH and LQKENI. V lost 1 base and J 6 bases, leaving 7 bases between the germline ends. CDR3 length: 12 amino acids. The CDR3 loop is CASSPQLGEQYF. For the CDR3, the DNA is TGTGCCAGCTCACCACAGCTTGGCGAGCAGTACTTC.

This clone was observed a few times. CDR3 region: CASSQDLGTDTQYF. The CDR3 nucleotides are TGCGCCAGCAGCCAAGATCTCGGGACAGATACGCAGTATTTT. V and J are TRBV4-3 and TRBJ2-3, with D unclear. This CDR3 is built from 14 residues. Trimming pared 0 bases from V and 3 bases from J, leaving 7 bases between. Germline values: CDR1 LGHNA, CDR2 YSLEER.

This sequence joins TRBV4-1 and TRBJ1-1; D is perhaps TRBD1 (6 bases). V dropped 6 bases and J dropped 0 bases, with 17 bases sitting between them. The germline V gene has CDR1 MGHRA and CDR2 YSYEKL. CDR3 length equals 16 residues. The CDR3: CASRPGGARVNTEAFF. The CDR3 DNA follows: TGCGCCAGCAGGCCGGGGGGCGCTCGGGTGAACACTGAAGCTTTCTTT.

The rearrangement joins TRBV4-1 to TRBJ2-3; TRBD1 is a possible D gene (6 bases). Looked up from germline, CDR1 is MGHRA and CDR2 is YSYEKL. This CDR3 region has 13 residues. Trimming removed 6 bases at V and 6 bases at J, with 13 bases between. The CDR3 here is CASRGGVSDTQYF. The CDR3 DNA reads TGCGCCAGCAGAGGGGGAGTTTCTGATACGCAGTATTTT.

The rearrangement links TRBV6-6 to TRBJ1-3, with TRBD1 identical over 7 bases. The trim removed 4 bases at V and 2 bases at J, leaving 8 bases unmatched. CDR1 MNHNY and CDR2 SVGAGI come from the germline V gene (reference sequence). The CDR3 is made up of 16 amino acids. The DNA of the CDR3 is TGTGCCAGCAGTTTAACCAAGGGGGCGGCTGGAAACACCATATATTTT. Protein product: CASSLTKGAAGNTIYF.

This sequence joins TRBV9 and TRBJ1-2; tentative D call: TRBD1 (5 bases). Trimming removed 2 bases at V and 7 bases at J, with 21 bases between. CDR1 is SGDLS and CDR2 is YYNGEE in the germline V gene. The length of the CDR3 is 16 residues. CDR3 loop: CASSVDQGVLGLGYTF. The CDR3 nucleotides are TGTGCCAGCAGCGTCGACCAAGGGGTCCTAGGGCTTGGCTACACCTTC.

The V gene is TRBV7-2, the J gene TRBJ1-2; the D is unclear. The CDR3 runs to 13 residues. The V end was cut by 0 bases, the J end by 7 bases, with 9 bases between. The germline V gene encodes CDR1 SGHTA and CDR2 FQGNSA. The CDR3, as DNA: TGTGCCAGCAGCTTAGCTCTTGGCCCTGGCTACACCTTC. It codes for CASSLALGPGYTF.

This clone was detected only once. The chain is built from TRBV7-3 and TRBJ1-1; tentatively, D is TRBD1 (5 bases). Deletions cut 0 bases from V and 1 base from J, with 9 bases between. CDR1 and CDR2 (germline): SGHTA, FQGTGA. The CDR3 has 15 residues. In nucleotides, the CDR3 is TGTGCCAGCAGCTTAACGCCAGGGCAGAACACTGAAGCTTTCTTT. Protein product: CASSLTPGQNTEAFF.

V is TRBV6-5 and J is TRBJ2-7; TRBD1 agrees at 7 bases. Germline trimming cut 7 bases from V and 3 bases from J; bases unmatched to any gene: 9. The CDR3 totals 14 residues. Germline V gene sequence: CDR1 MNHEY, CDR2 SVGAGI. The CDR3 is CASKRQGLFYEQYF. CDR3 in DNA: TGTGCCAGCAAGCGACAGGGATTGTTCTACGAGCAGTACTTC.

Points on this clone: Other DNA sequences from this sample encode an identical CDR3 as well. This sequence joins TRBV18 and TRBJ2-1, with a possible D match to TRBD2 (6 bases). Trimming took off 3 bases at V and 2 bases at J, with 8 bases between the two ends. Germline V gives CDR1 KGHSH, CDR2 LQKENI. This CDR3 has 14 amino acids. The DNA of the CDR3 is TGTGCCAGCTCACCCGGCGGGGCCTACAATGAGCAGTTCTTC. Translating gives CASSPGGAYNEQFF.